This TCR beta chain was documented in a study of blood T cell repertoires in COVID-19. Turning to the study itself: There were acute and convalescent COVID-19 samples, and they came from the United States, Italy and Spain. The cDNA or gDNA used as material had been derived from T cells, B-cell-depleted T cells, or PBMCs.

The CDR3 is made up of 14 amino acids. Assay used: immunoSEQ multiplex PCR; TCRdb lists only in-frame clones, some missing. The sample contains around 21,000 clones, around 79% of which appear only once. The chain uses TRBV21-1 and TRBJ2-7; the table gives TRBD2 as D, unverified against the DNA. TRBV21-1 is listed as a pseudogene. Sequencing was done on a sample of peripheral blood. This clonotype was obtained from a man at least 80 years old with acute or convalescent COVID-19. The chain's CDR3 is CASIRMGGYDEQYV. The CDR3 DNA is TGTGCCAGCATCCGTATGGGAGGGTACGACGAGCAGTACGTC.